The 9 T cell receptor beta chains in this list originate from one sample, sequenced in a study of T cell repertoires in cytomegalovirus infection. TCRdb independently ran MiXCR on the reads; one entry per CDR3 protein. In the table there are some 920,000 distinct CDR3 sequences, about a third of which are singletons. Antigens of these TCRs are unknown. Material: cultured CD8+ T cells from PBMCs, obtained from culture after CMV antigen stimulation. Every receptor here comes from a human donor in good health (CMV status not recorded). Some clones in this sample may be carry-over from other donors' samples.

This clonotype was observed once. The chain links TRBV12-5 to TRBJ2-7; TRBD1 agrees at 7 bases. The J segment lost 1 base and the V segment lost 5 bases, leaving 8 bases of the junction unmatched. Germline CDR1 and CDR2: LGHNT and FRNRAP. CDR3 length: 15 residues. For the CDR3, the DNA is TGTGCTAGTGGTCGCCTGGACAGGTCGTCCTACGAGCAGTACGTC. Amino acids: CASGRLDRSSYEQYV.

This clonotype has a handful of counts. The CDR3 nucleotides are TGTGCCAGCAGTGAAAGGGAAGATACGCAGTATTTT. This translates into CASSEREDTQYF. V usage is TRBV12-3 or TRBV12-4 and J usage is TRBJ2-3, with no clear D. This CDR3 is 12 amino acids long. With 5 bases removed from V and 5 bases from J, the gap between germline ends came to 8 bases.

This clonotype was detected many times. The chain is built from TRBV7-2 and TRBJ2-1; D gene uncertain. The CDR3 length is 14 residues. Germline assignment: CDR1 SGHTA and CDR2 FQGNSA. V lost 1 base to trimming and J lost 3 bases, with 7 bases between them. CDR3 nucleotide sequence: TGTGCCAGCAGCTTAGTTCCAGGCTACAATGAGCAGTTCTTC. Encoded protein: CASSLVPGYNEQFF.

The gene calls are TRBV29-1 and TRBJ1-3; no firm D call. V shed 1 base and J shed 4 bases, with 8 bases lying between them. Germline lookup yields CDR1 SQVTM and CDR2 ANQGSEA. The CDR3 consists of 13 residues. CDR3 in DNA: TGCAGCGTTGAAGGAGTGGCAGGAAACACCATATATTTT. Translation: CSVEGVAGNTIYF. Full variable domain (missing parts from reference TRBV29-1 and TRBJ1-3): SAVISQKPSRDICQRGTSLTIQCQVDSQVTMMFWYRQQPGQSLTLIATANQGSEATYESGFVIDKFPISRPNLTFSTLTVSNMSPEDSSIYLCSVEGVAGNTIYFGEGSWLTVV.

This clonotype was counted between two and nine times. The CDR3, as DNA: TGTGCCAGCAGTCGTCGCGGGGATCTTAACTATGGCTACACCTTC. This encodes CASSRRGDLNYGYTF. The chain couples TRBV6-5 to TRBJ1-2; D not resolved. Germline V lookup: CDR1 MNHEY, CDR2 SVGAGI. There are 15 residues in the CDR3. Trimming shortened V by 5 bases and J by 1 base, and 14 bases separated the two germline ends.

The rearrangement joins TRBV20-1 to TRBJ1-5; the match to TRBD1 covers 8 bases. V lost 5 bases, J lost 5 bases, and 8 bases stayed unmatched. This CDR3 is 14 amino acids long. The germline CDR1 and CDR2 sequences are DFQATT and SNEGSKA (reference sequence). This CDR3 reads CSALDRVSDQPQHF. The CDR3 nucleotides read TGCAGTGCTCTGGACAGGGTATCGGATCAGCCCCAGCATTTT.

This rearrangement joins TRBV5-5 to TRBJ2-3; unclear D gene. Deletions cut 4 bases from V and 11 bases from J, with 26 bases between. The germline CDR1 and CDR2 sequences are SGHKS and YYEKEE (reference sequence). The CDR3 extends over 16 amino acids. Here the CDR3 reads CASSVLWQLSGQGQYF. The CDR3 DNA reads TGTGCCAGCAGCGTCCTGTGGCAGTTGAGTGGCCAAGGGCAGTATTTT.

This clonotype was seen only a few times. A much larger clone lies one base from this, so it may be a read error. The chain joins TRBV11-2 to TRBJ2-1; 10 bases line up with TRBD1. This CDR3 has 15 amino acids. Germline V lookup: CDR1 SGHAT, CDR2 FQNNGV. After removal of 3 bases from V and 4 bases from J, the junction contained 3 bases not matched to a gene. CDR3 protein: CASSFPGQGYNEQFF. The CDR3 DNA reads as TGTGCCAGCAGCTTTCCGGGACAGGGGTACAATGAGCAGTTCTTC.

The chain joins TRBV20-1 to TRBJ2-3; D may be TRBD2 (6 bases). CDR3 length equals 15 residues. Trimming shortened V by 0 bases and J by 0 bases, and 10 bases separated the two germline ends. Germline V gene lookup returns CDR1 DFQATT and CDR2 SNEGSKA (reference sequence). The CDR3 DNA follows: TGCAGTGCTAGAGACCGGGGGACTAGCACAGATACGCAGTATTTT. Translation gives CSARDRGTSTDTQYF.